This T cell receptor (beta chain) was profiled in a study of CD8 T cells in ankylosing spondylitis. TCRdb itself ran the 5' RACE reads through MiXCR, one entry per CDR3 protein. This table holds approximately 400,000 distinct CDR3 sequences, about 15% found once. The length of the CDR3 is 15 residues. V dropped 7 bases and J dropped 4 bases, with 17 bases sitting between them. CDR1 and CDR2 from the germline V gene are LNHNV and YYDKDF (reference sequence). Study-wide findings and caveats: Researchers report that disease-linked clones proved CD8+ and relatively rare in peripheral blood. The study identified a TCR beta motif of roughly eight highly homologous variants that appeared characteristic of ankylosing spondylitis blood. Significantly higher representation of disease-linked clones was reported for matched ankylosing spondylitis synovial fluid.

Note on this clonotype: Its antigen remains unidentified.

Sequencing used blood, either unsorted or a sorted T cell fraction (not recorded which). The clonotype was recovered from a male donor with ankylosing spondylitis. The chain carries TRBV15 and TRBJ2-1; a possible D gene is TRBD2 (7 bases). CDR3 sequence: CATTLRGGTYNEQFF. The CDR3 region has the DNA TGTGCCACCACTCTCCGCGGGGGCACTTACAATGAGCAGTTCTTC.